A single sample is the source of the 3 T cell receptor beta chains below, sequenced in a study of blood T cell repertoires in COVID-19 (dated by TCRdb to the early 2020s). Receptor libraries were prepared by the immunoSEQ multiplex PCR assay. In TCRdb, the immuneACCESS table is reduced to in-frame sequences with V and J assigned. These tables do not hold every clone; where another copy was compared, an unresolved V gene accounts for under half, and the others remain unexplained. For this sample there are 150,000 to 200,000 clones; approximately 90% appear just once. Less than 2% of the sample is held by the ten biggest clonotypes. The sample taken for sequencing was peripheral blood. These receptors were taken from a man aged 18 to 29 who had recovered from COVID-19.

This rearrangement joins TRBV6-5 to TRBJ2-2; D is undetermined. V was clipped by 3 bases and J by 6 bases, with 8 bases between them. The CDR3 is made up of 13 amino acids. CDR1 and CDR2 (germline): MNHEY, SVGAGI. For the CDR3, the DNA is TGTGCCAGCAGTTATGTGTCCTCCGGGGAGCTGTTTTTT. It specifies CASSYVSSGELFF.

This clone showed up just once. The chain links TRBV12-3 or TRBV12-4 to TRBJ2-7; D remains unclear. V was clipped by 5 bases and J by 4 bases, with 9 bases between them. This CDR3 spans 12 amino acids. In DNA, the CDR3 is TGTGCCAGCAGTCTATTTAAGTACGAGCAGTACTTC. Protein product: CASSLFKYEQYF.

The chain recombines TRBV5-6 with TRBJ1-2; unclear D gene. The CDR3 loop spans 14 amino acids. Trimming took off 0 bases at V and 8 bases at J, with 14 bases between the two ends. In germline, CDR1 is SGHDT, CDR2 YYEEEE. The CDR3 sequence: CASSLAGSERGYTF. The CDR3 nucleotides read TGTGCCAGCAGCTTGGCCGGGTCAGAGAGGGGCTACACCTTC.